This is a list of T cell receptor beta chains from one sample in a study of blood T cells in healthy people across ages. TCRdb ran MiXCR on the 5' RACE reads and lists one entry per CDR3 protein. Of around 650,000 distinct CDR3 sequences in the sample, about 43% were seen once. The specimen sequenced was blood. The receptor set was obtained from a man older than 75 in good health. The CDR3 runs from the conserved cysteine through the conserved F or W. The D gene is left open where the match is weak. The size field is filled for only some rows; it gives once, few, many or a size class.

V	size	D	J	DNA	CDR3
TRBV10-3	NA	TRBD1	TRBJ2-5	TGTGCCATCAGTGAGTCAGGGACAGACCGGCTGGAGACCCAGTACTTC	CAISESGTDRLETQYF
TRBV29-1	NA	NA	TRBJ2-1	TGCAGCGTAATACAGGGCTACCAAGAGACCCAGTTCTTC	CSVIQGYQETQFF
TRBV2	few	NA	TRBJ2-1	TGTGCCAGCAGTGTACGGACAGTCTCCTACAATGAGCAGTTCTTC	CASSVRTVSYNEQFF
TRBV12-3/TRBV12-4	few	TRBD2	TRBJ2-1	TGTGCCAGCAACCCGGGACTAGCGCCCAGGGGTACTGAGCAGTTCTTC	CASNPGLAPRGTEQFF
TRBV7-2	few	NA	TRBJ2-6	TGTGCCAGCAGCTCCGGGAACTCTGGGGCCAACGTCCTGACTTTC	CASSSGNSGANVLTF
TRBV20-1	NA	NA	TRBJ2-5	TGCAGTGCTAGCAGAGCGGGTGGAGAGACCCAGTACTTC	CSASRAGGETQYF
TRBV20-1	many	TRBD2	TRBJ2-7	TGCAGTGCTATTAGCGGGAGGGCTCGCGAGCAGTACTTC	CSAISGRAREQYF
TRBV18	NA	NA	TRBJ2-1	TGTGCCAGCTCACCATTCGGGAGTCATAAGCAGTTCTTC	CASSPFGSHKQFF
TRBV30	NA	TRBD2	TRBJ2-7	TGTGCCTGTGCGACTAGCGGCCTCTACGAGCAGTACTTC	CACATSGLYEQYF
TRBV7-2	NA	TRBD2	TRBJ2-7	TGTGCCAGCAGCCTAAGTTCCGGCGGGGGGGACTACGAGCAGTACTTC	CASSLSSGGGDYEQYF
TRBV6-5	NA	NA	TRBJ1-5	TGTGCCAGCAGTTACTCGAAGAGACAGCCCCAGCATTTT	CASSYSKRQPQHF
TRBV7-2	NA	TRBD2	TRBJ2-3	TGTGCCAGCAGCTTAGGGTCTAGCGGTTTATCGGGGCAGTATTTT	CASSLGSSGLSGQYF
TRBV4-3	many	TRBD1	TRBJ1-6	TGCGCCAGCCAGGGACAGAAGAATTCACCCCTCCACTTT	CASQGQKNSPLHF
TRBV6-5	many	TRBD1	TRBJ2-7	TGTGCCAGCAGTTTCGGGACAGGGAGTTACGAGCAGTACTTC	CASSFGTGSYEQYF
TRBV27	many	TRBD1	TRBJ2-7	TGTGCCAGCAGACGGACAGGGGGCGGCGAGCAGTACTTC	CASRRTGGGEQYF
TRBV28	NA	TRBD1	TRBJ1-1	TGTGCCAGCAGTTTCTTCGGGACAGGGAAGACTGAAGCTTTCTTT	CASSFFGTGKTEAFF
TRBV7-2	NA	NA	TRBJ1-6	TGTGCCAGCACAGGGAGATCTCCAGGTTCACCCCTCCACTTT	CASTGRSPGSPLHF